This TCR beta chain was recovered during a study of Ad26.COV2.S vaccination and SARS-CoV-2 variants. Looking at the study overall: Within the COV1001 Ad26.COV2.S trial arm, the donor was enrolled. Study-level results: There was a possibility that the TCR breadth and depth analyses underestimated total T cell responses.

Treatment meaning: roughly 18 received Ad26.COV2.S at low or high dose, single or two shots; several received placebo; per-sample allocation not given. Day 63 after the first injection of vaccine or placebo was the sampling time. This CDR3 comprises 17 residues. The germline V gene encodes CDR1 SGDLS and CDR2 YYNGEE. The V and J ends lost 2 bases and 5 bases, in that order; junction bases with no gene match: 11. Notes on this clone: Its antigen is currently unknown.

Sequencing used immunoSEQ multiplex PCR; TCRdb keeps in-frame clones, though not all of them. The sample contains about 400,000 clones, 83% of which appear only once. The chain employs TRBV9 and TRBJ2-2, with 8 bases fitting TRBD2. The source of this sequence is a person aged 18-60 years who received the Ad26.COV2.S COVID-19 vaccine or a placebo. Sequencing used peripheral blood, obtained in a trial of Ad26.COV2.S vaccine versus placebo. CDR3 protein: CASSVTSGGGDTGELFF. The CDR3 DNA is TGTGCCAGCAGCGTGACAAGCGGGGGCGGGGATACCGGGGAGCTGTTTTTT.